This T cell receptor beta chain was obtained from a study of response to subunit inactivated influenza vaccine. Study-wide results and caveats: The study's authors posited that every seasonal influenza vaccination enlists few new T cells.

This clonotype was recorded a few times. No antigen is known for it. CDR3 length equals 14 residues. Trimming pared 5 bases from V and 5 bases from J, leaving 12 bases between. Via MiXCR, TCRdb re-called the RT-PCR reads, giving one row per CDR3 protein. Among a few hundred thousand distinct CDR3 sequences listed, about 20% were seen once. The rearrangement joins TRBV12-3 or TRBV12-4 to TRBJ2-2, with D perhaps TRBD1 (6 bases). The material was PBMCs from blood, obtained 21 months after vaccination. This TCR was recovered from a man aged 50 to 69 who received an inactivated influenza vaccine. The CDR3 bases are TGTGCCAGCAGTCAGGGGCTGGGGACCGGGGAGCTGTTTTTT. Translating gives CASSQGLGTGELFF.